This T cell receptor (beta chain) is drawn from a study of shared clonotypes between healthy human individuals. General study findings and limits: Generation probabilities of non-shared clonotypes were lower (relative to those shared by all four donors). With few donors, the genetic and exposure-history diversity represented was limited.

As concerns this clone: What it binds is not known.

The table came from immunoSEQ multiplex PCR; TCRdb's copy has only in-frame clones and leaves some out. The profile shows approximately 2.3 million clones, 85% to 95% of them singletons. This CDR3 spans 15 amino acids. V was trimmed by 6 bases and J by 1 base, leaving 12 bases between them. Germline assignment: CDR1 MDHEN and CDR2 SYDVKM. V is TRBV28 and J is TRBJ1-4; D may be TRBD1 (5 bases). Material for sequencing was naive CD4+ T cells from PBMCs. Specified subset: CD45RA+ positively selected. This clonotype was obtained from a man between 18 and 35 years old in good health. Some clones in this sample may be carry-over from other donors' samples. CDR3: CASRRQGRTNEKLFF. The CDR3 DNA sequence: TGTGCCAGCAGGCGGCAGGGCAGAACTAATGAAAAACTGTTTTTT. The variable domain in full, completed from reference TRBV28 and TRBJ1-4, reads DVKVTQSSRYLVKRTGEKVFLECVQDMDHENMFWYRQDPGLGLRLIYFSYDVKMKEKGDIPEGYSVSREKKERFSLILESASTNQTSMYLCASRRQGRTNEKLFFGSGTQLSVL.